This entry concerns a single TCR beta chain. The antigen is unknown. The data stem from a study of cytomegalovirus exposure and HLA in healthy donors. The CDR3 runs to 12 residues. The germline V gene has CDR1 MDHEN and CDR2 SYDVKM. Deletions cut 3 bases from V and 4 bases from J, with 6 bases between. Study-wide results and limits: The only immune exposure information that was available was CMV serostatus.

13 Jbeta primers and 60 Vbeta primers were used for the PCR. Produced via immunoSEQ multiplex PCR; TCRdb's table is partial and in-frame only. The sample consists of fewer than 200,000 clones, approximately 79% of them appearing once. What was sequenced was PBMCs. The TCR originated in a man aged 35 to 55 in good health and CMV-seronegative. The V call is TRBV28, the J call TRBJ1-2; no firm D call. The CDR3: CASSLGVYGYTF. CDR3 in DNA: TGTGCCAGCAGTTTGGGAGTCTATGGCTACACCTTC.